Detailed here is one T cell receptor (beta chain). The CDR3 length is 13 residues. Per germline, CDR1 SNHLY and CDR2 FYNNEI. V gave up 8 bases and J gave up 9 bases; unmatched junction bases: 6. In the original analysis: Quantification of nucleated cells was approximated via reference gene primer amplification. Profiling relied on immunoSEQ multiplex PCR, and the TCRdb table lists in-frame clones only, not all of them. The V and J calls and clone size come from that table; D and trimming were worked out from the DNA. The data contain about 80,000 clones, about 91% of them singletons. This sample stems from a study of blood T cell repertoires in COVID-19. On the study more broadly: Acute-phase and convalescent COVID-19 samples originated in the United States, Italy and Spain. T cells, B-cell-depleted T cells, or PBMCs supplied cDNA or gDNA.

The sequence was obtained from an elderly woman with acute or convalescent COVID-19. What was sequenced was peripheral blood. V gene TRBV2 combines with J gene TRBJ2-1; 11 bases map to TRBD2. CDR3 loop: CASGSGRAPEQFF. The CDR3 nucleotides read TGTGCCAGCGGTAGCGGGAGGGCCCCTGAGCAGTTCTTC.